The next 23 T cell receptor beta chains were all read from a single sample in a study of PD-L1 blockade in urothelial cancer. The protocol was immunoSEQ multiplex PCR, while the TCRdb copy is restricted to in-frame clones and leaves out a portion. The sample includes more than 40,000 clones, 88% of them seen just once. The sequencing here drew on PBMCs, taken around atezolizumab (anti-PD-L1) treatment. The source of these receptors is a woman aged 60 to 75 with urothelial cancer.

The chain carries TRBV5-1 and TRBJ2-2; 10 bases fit TRBD1. There are 16 residues in the CDR3. Per germline, CDR1 SGHRS and CDR2 YFSETQ. Trimming cost V 4 bases and J 3 bases; bases outside gene matches: 6. Written as DNA, the CDR3 is TGCGCCAGCAGCCCCCCAGGGACAGGGGACACCGGGGAGCTGTTTTTT. This codes for CASSPPGTGDTGELFF.

The CDR3: CASSLAVLAGDTQYF. The CDR3 DNA follows: TGTGCCAGCAGCTTAGCGGTACTAGCGGGAGATACGCAGTATTTT. This chain joins TRBV7-9 and TRBJ2-3, with 9 bases that match TRBD2. The length of the CDR3 is 15 residues. V dropped 0 bases and J dropped 5; count of bases not matched to a gene: 3. CDR1 and CDR2 (germline): SEHNR, FQNEAQ (reference sequence).

The chain uses TRBV7-8 and TRBJ1-2; no firm D call. V dropped 5 bases and J dropped 2 bases, with 9 bases sitting between them. The length of the CDR3 is 13 residues. Germline-derived CDR1 and CDR2 are SGHVS and FQNEAQ. CDR3 coding DNA: TGTGCCAGCAGCATGACACAGAACTATGGCTACACCTTC. It is translated as CASSMTQNYGYTF.

This chain links TRBV6-1 with TRBJ2-7; D possibly corresponds to TRBD2 (6 bases). The CDR3 sequence is 14 residues long. Between the trimmed V and J ends, which lost 7 bases and 7 bases, there was a span of 20 bases. Germline loops: CDR1 MNHNS, CDR2 SASEGT. CDR3 residues: CASTGGWGRAEQYF. In DNA, the CDR3 is TGTGCCAGCACTGGAGGGTGGGGCAGGGCAGAGCAGTACTTC.

The chain joins TRBV2 to TRBJ2-1, with D perhaps TRBD1 (6 bases). CDR3 length: 13 amino acids. Germline lookup yields CDR1 SNHLY and CDR2 FYNNEI. The germline V and J ends were trimmed by 10 bases and 5 bases, with 15 bases remaining between them. This CDR3 reads CAIKQDRNNEQFF. The CDR3 bases are TGTGCCATCAAGCAGGACAGAAACAATGAGCAGTTCTTC. The full variable domain, its missing parts supplied by reference TRBV2 and TRBJ2-1, is EPEVTQTPSHQVTQMGQEVILRCVPISNHLYFYWYRQILGQKVEFLVSFYNNEISEKSEIFDDQFSVERPDGSNFTLKIRSTKLEDSAMYFCAIKQDRNNEQFFGPGTRLTVL.

This chain connects TRBV13 to TRBJ2-7; 7 bases map to TRBD2. CDR1 and CDR2 (germline): PRHDT, FYEKMQ (reference sequence). CDR3 length equals 16 residues. With 1 base clipped from V and 2 bases from J, the junction kept 8 bases outside the gene matches. The CDR3 reads CASSLVLAGDPYEQYF. The CDR3 DNA is TGTGCCAGCAGCTTAGTCTTAGCGGGCGACCCCTACGAGCAGTACTTC.

V is TRBV28 and J is TRBJ1-5; 7 nucleotides match TRBD1. V lost 4 bases to trimming and J lost 7 bases; unmatched junction nucleotides: 7. CDR1 and CDR2 (germline): MDHEN, SYDVKM. This CDR3 region has 14 residues. CDR3 region: CASSSTGMVQPQHF. The CDR3 DNA reads TGTGCCAGCAGTTCGACAGGGATGGTGCAGCCCCAGCATTTT.

This clone showed up just a few times. The chain is built from TRBV23-1 and TRBJ2-7, with 10 bases lining up with TRBD1. TRBV23-1 is classed as an ORF, of uncertain function. The CDR3 runs 14 residues. Trimming removed 4 bases from V and 3 bases from J; junction bases left unmatched: 3. The CDR3 coding sequence is TGCGCCAGCAGTCCCTGGACAGGGGGCTACGAGCAGTACTTC. This gives the protein CASSPWTGGYEQYF.

V and J are TRBV15 and TRBJ2-2; 10 positions match TRBD2. The CDR3 consists of 17 residues. The ends lost 2 bases at V and 6 bases at J; junction bases unmatched: 9. Germline V gene sequence: CDR1 LNHNV, CDR2 YYDKDF (reference sequence). CDR3 bases: TGTGCCACCAGCAGACCGACCGGGCTAGCGGGAGCCGGGGAGCTGTTTTTT. Protein: CATSRPTGLAGAGELFF.

The V gene is TRBV4-3, the J gene TRBJ1-3; TRBD1 might be the D (5 bases). V lost 4 bases, J lost 4 bases, and 14 bases lay in between. The CDR3 loop spans 15 amino acids. CDR1 is LGHNA, CDR2 YSLEER, per germline. The CDR3 sequence: CASSLGAGGGNTIYF. CDR3 DNA sequence: TGCGCCAGCAGCCTCGGTGCGGGGGGGGGAAACACCATATATTTT.

This clone was detected only a few times. The CDR3 loop is CASSQFRGEKLFF. CDR3 nucleotide sequence: TGCGCCAGCAGCCAGTTTAGGGGTGAAAAACTGTTTTTT. The rearrangement joins TRBV4-1 to TRBJ1-4, with a tentative D call TRBD1 (5 bases). The CDR3 contains 13 residues. Germline lookup yields CDR1 MGHRA and CDR2 YSYEKL. Trimming left V 3 bases short and J 7 bases short, with 9 bases between.

The rearrangement joins TRBV7-9 to TRBJ2-1, with 10 bases lining up with TRBD1. J lost 1 base, V lost 9 bases, and 3 bases had no gene match. The CDR3 is 14 amino acids. CDR1 is SEHNR, CDR2 FQNEAQ, per germline (reference sequence). This chain's CDR3 is CASGTGESYNEQFF. The CDR3 DNA reads as TGTGCCAGTGGGACAGGGGAGTCCTACAATGAGCAGTTCTTC.

CDR3 amino acids: CASSFRGGTEAFF. The CDR3 nucleotides read TGTGCCAGCAGCTTTCGAGGGGGCACTGAAGCTTTCTTT. This chain joins TRBV11-2 and TRBJ1-1; possibly TRBD1 for D (6 bases). This CDR3 is 13 amino acids long. The V and J ends lost 3 bases and 4 bases respectively, with 9 bases between them. The germline CDR1 and CDR2 sequences are SGHAT and FQNNGV.

This chain connects TRBV5-1 to TRBJ2-7; TRBD1 is a possible D gene (6 bases). CDR3 length equals 14 residues. Trimming left V 1 base short and J 3 bases short, with 11 bases between. Germline V gene lookup returns CDR1 SGHRS and CDR2 YFSETQ. In DNA form, the CDR3 reads TGCGCCAGCAGCTTGAGGACAGCCTTCTACGAGCAGTACTTC. Protein product: CASSLRTAFYEQYF.

This clone was counted a few times. The V and J genes are TRBV6-5 and TRBJ2-7; 14 nucleotides line up with TRBD2. The CDR3 extends over 15 amino acids. Germline CDR1 MNHEY, CDR2 SVGAGI. V lost 6 bases and J lost 4; bases outside the gene matches: 5. The CDR3 loop is CASRTGLAGVYEQYF. CDR3 DNA: TGTGCCAGCAGAACGGGACTAGCGGGAGTATACGAGCAGTACTTC.

This CDR3 reads CASRQSMNTEAFF. CDR3 sequence (DNA): TGTGCCAGCCGACAGAGCATGAACACTGAAGCTTTCTTT. This chain connects TRBV6-4 to TRBJ1-1, with D possibly being TRBD1 (5 bases). V was pared by 8 bases and J by 0 bases, with 10 bases between. CDR1 MRHNA and CDR2 SNTAGT come from the germline V gene. The CDR3 loop spans 13 amino acids.

The DNA of the CDR3 is TGTGCCAGCAGCTTAGGGATAGGGCAGGGGAGGGGCTCTGGGGCCAACGTCCTGACTTTC. Translated: CASSLGIGQGRGSGANVLTF. The rearrangement uses TRBV7-7 and TRBJ2-6; D might be TRBD2 (7 bases). The CDR3 is 20 residues long. Germline V gene lookup returns CDR1 SSHAT and CDR2 FNYEAQ (reference sequence). The V gene lost 1 base and the J gene lost 0 bases, with 19 bases spanning the gap. Full variable domain (remainder filled in from reference TRBV7-7 and TRBJ2-6): GAGVSQSPRYKVTKRGQDVTLRCDPISSHATLYWYQQALGQGPEFLTYFNYEAQPDKSGLPSDRFSAERPEGSISTLTIQRTEQRDSAMYRCASSLGIGQGRGSGANVLTFGAGSRLTVL.

The rearrangement uses TRBV4-3 and TRBJ1-5; a weak D match, TRBD1 (5 bases). Germline values: CDR1 LGHNA, CDR2 YSLEER. There are 16 residues in the CDR3. Trimming pared 0 bases from V and 2 bases from J, leaving 11 bases between. Here the CDR3 reads CASSQEPGSGNQPQHF. In DNA, the CDR3 is TGCGCCAGCAGCCAAGAACCAGGGTCGGGCAATCAGCCCCAGCATTTT.

CDR3 residues: CASSVYDEQKNTEAFF. The DNA of the CDR3 is TGTGCCAGCAGCGTCTACGATGAACAGAAGAACACTGAAGCTTTCTTT. The chain couples TRBV9 to TRBJ1-1; D gene uncertain. CDR3 length equals 16 residues. The ends were cut back, 2 bases at V and 1 base at J, with 15 bases in the middle. Looked up from germline, CDR1 is SGDLS and CDR2 is YYNGEE.

The V call is TRBV11-3, the J call TRBJ2-7, with a weak D call TRBD2 (6 bases). This CDR3 comprises 13 residues. Per the germline V gene, CDR1 is SGHNT and CDR2 is YENEEA. V lost 0 bases and J 5 bases, leaving 8 bases between the germline ends. CDR3: CASSLDRENEQYF. The CDR3 DNA is TGTGCCAGCAGCTTAGATCGGGAGAACGAGCAGTACTTC.

In its sample, this clone was seen once. The chain joins TRBV5-6 to TRBJ1-2; D is unclear. The V end was cut by 6 bases, the J end by 3 bases, with 9 bases between. The CDR3 has 12 amino acids. Germline CDR1 reads SGHDT; CDR2 reads YYEEEE. The CDR3 DNA reads as TGTGCCAGCACCTGGGGAGACTATGGCTACACCTTC. It codes for CASTWGDYGYTF.

The V and J genes are TRBV28 and TRBJ2-7, with D maybe TRBD1 (5 bases). Trimming removed 2 bases from V and 2 bases from J, with 10 bases in between. Germline CDR1 and CDR2: MDHEN and SYDVKM. The CDR3 is 14 amino acids. The chain's CDR3 is CASSLGHGPYEQYF. As DNA, the CDR3 is TGTGCCAGCAGTTTAGGACACGGGCCCTACGAGCAGTACTTC.

V and J are TRBV5-1 and TRBJ2-5, with D perhaps matching TRBD1 (6 bases). Germline assignment: CDR1 SGHRS and CDR2 YFSETQ. The CDR3 runs 11 residues. V dropped 6 bases and J dropped 5 bases, with 8 bases sitting between them. The CDR3 region has the DNA TGCGCCAGCAAGAGGGGGGAGACCCAGTACTTC. Its translation: CASKRGETQYF. Using reference TRBV5-1 and TRBJ2-5 for the parts outside the CDR3, the full variable domain is KAGVTQTPRYLIKTRGQQVTLSCSPISGHRSVSWYQQTPGQGLQFLFEYFSETQRNKGNFPGRFSGRQFSNSRSEMNVSTLELGDSALYLCASKRGETQYFGPGTRLLVL.